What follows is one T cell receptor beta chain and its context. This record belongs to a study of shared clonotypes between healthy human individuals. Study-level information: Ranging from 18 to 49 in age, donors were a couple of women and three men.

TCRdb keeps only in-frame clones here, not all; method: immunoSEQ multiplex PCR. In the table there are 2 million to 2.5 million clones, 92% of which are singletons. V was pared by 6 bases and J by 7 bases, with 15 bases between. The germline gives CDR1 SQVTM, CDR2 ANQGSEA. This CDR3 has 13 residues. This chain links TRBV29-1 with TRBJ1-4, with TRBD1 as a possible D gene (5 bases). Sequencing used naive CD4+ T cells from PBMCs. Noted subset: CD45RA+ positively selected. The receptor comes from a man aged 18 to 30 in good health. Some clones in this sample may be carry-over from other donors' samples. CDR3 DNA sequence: TGCAGCGTGGCCCGGGACGCAGGTGAAAAACTGTTTTTT. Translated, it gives CSVARDAGEKLFF.